Listed below are T cell receptor beta chains from one sample, sequenced in a study of blood T cell repertoires in COVID-19. Produced via immunoSEQ multiplex PCR; TCRdb's table is partial and in-frame only. This sample has tens of thousands of clones, with about 90% found just once. The source material was peripheral blood. The source is a human donor in a cohort sampled during active COVID-19. Each CDR3 is given with its conserved first and last residue. D genes are given only for firm matches. Where a row states a size, it is once, few, many or the class of an expanded clone; other rows omit it.

V,D,size,length,J,DNA,CDR3
TRBV3-1/TRBV3-2,TRBD1,-,14,TRBJ2-7,TGTGCCAGCGGGGTAGGGGGCAGCTCCTACGAGCAGTACTTC,CASGVGGSSYEQYF
TRBV12-3/TRBV12-4,TRBD2,-,13,TRBJ2-7,TGTGCCAGCAGCCTAGCGGGAGTAAACGAGCAGTACTTC,CASSLAGVNEQYF
TRBV7-2,-,medium-sized,15,TRBJ1-2,TGTGCCAGCAGCTTAGCGTTACAGTGGTACGGTGGCTACACCTTC,CASSLALQWYGGYTF
TRBV5-6,-,-,12,TRBJ2-3,TGTGCCAGCAGCTTGGGCCCTCAGGGGCAGTATTTT,CASSLGPQGQYF
TRBV6-5,TRBD1,-,14,TRBJ2-3,TGTGCCAGCAGTCTCGGACAGGGGACAGATACGCAGTATTTT,CASSLGQGTDTQYF
TRBV5-4,TRBD2,once,13,TRBJ2-7,TGTGCCAGCAGCGAGGGAGGGCACTACGAGCAGTACTTC,CASSEGGHYEQYF
TRBV27,TRBD2,-,15,TRBJ2-1,TGTGCCAGCAGAAGACAGACTAGCCCTGCCAATGAGCAGTTCTTC,CASRRQTSPANEQFF
TRBV9,TRBD2,-,16,TRBJ2-1,TGTGCCAGCAGCGGATTAGCGGGGGCTCGGGACAATGAGCAGTTCTTC,CASSGLAGARDNEQFF
TRBV3-1/TRBV3-2,-,-,18,TRBJ2-7,TGTGCCAGCAGCCCACATTTAATGACTACCCCCAACTCCTACGAGCAGTACTTC,CASSPHLMTTPNSYEQYF
TRBV7-9,-,few,14,TRBJ2-5,TGTGCCAGCAGCTTAGCTTCGGGCCAAGAGACCCAGTACTTC,CASSLASGQETQYF
TRBV4-2,-,-,14,TRBJ1-1,TGTGCCAGCAGCCAAGGTCTAAGGGGGACTGAAGCTTTCTTT,CASSQGLRGTEAFF
TRBV19,TRBD1,-,15,TRBJ2-4,TGTGCCAGTAGGACAGGGGGCGGATCCAAAAACATTCAGTACTTC,CASRTGGGSKNIQYF
TRBV9,TRBD1,-,16,TRBJ1-6,TGTGCCAGCAGCCCCGACGGACAGGGAGGGAATTCACCCCTCCACTTT,CASSPDGQGGNSPLHF
TRBV7-3,TRBD2,once,14,TRBJ2-1,TGTGCCAGCAGCTTAAGTCTAGCGGGCAATGAGCAGTTCTTC,CASSLSLAGNEQFF
TRBV6-5,TRBD1,-,14,TRBJ1-1,TGTGCCAGCACCTCGGACAGGGTCCACACTGAAGCTTTCTTT,CASTSDRVHTEAFF
TRBV12-1,-,-,15,TRBJ1-2,TGTGCCAGCAGCTTTCAGGGGCCTACGGACTATGGCTACACCTTC,CASSFQGPTDYGYTF